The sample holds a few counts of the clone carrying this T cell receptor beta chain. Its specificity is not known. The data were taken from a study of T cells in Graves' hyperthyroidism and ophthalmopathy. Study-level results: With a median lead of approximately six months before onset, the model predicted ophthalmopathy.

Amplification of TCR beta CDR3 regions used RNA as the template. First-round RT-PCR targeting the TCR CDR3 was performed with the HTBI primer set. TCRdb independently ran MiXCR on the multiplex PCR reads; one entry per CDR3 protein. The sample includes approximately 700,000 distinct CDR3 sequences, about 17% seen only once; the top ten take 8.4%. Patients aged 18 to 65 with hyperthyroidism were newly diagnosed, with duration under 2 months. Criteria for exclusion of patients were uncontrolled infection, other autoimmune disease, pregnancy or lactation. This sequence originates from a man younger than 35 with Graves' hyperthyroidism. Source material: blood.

The CDR3 is CASSNGELFF. The DNA of the CDR3 is TGTGCCAGCAGTAACGGGGAGCTGTTTTTT. The chain carries TRBV6-2 or TRBV6-3 and TRBJ2-2; no definite D call. This CDR3 is 10 amino acids long. V was clipped by 5 bases and J by 7 bases, with 2 bases between them. Germline CDR1 reads MNHEY; CDR2 reads SVGEGT.